In this sample, the clone carrying this T cell receptor (beta chain) turned up a few times. Antigen unknown. CDR3 length: 13 amino acids. V dropped 5 bases and J dropped 12 bases, with 19 bases sitting between them. Germline V gives CDR1 MNHNS, CDR2 SASEGT. 13 Jbeta primers and 60 Vbeta primers were used for the PCR. TCRdb's table, derived via immunoSEQ multiplex PCR, lists solely in-frame clones and lacks some. In the table there are around 190,000 clones, about 10% of which are singletons. The record originates from a study of cytomegalovirus exposure and HLA in healthy donors. Study-level findings and limits: Across donors, presence/absence analyses took sequencing depth to be roughly uniform.

Healthy people donating bone marrow made up the donors. The chain has TRBV6-1 and TRBJ1-2; D is unresolved. The receptor's source is a woman in her 30s in good health and CMV-seropositive. The sample consisted of PBMCs. CDR3: CASSSRPGGIDTF. In DNA form, the CDR3 reads TGTGCCAGCAGTTCCCGTCCCGGAGGGATAGACACCTTC.